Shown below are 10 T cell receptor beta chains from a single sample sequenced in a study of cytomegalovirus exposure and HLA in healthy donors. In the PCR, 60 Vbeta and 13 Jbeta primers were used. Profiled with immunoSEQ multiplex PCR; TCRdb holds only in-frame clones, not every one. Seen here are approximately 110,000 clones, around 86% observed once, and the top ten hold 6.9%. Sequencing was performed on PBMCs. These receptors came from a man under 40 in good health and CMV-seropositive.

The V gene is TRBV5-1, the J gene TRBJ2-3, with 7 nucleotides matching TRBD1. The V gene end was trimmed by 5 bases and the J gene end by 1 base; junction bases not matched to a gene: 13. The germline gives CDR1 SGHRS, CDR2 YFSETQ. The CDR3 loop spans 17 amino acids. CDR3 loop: CASRVEWTGSGTDTQYF. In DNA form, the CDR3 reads TGCGCCAGCAGGGTCGAATGGACAGGCTCGGGCACAGATACGCAGTATTTT.

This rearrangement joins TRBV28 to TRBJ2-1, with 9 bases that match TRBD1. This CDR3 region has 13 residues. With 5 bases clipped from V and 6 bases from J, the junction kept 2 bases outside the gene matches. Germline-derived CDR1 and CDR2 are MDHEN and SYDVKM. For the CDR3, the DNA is TGTGCCAGCAGTCTACAGGGGGCCAATGAGCAGTTCTTC. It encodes CASSLQGANEQFF. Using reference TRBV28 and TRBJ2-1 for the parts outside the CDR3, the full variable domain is DVKVTQSSRYLVKRTGEKVFLECVQDMDHENMFWYRQDPGLGLRLIYFSYDVKMKEKGDIPEGYSVSREKKERFSLILESASTNQTSMYLCASSLQGANEQFFGPGTRLTVL.

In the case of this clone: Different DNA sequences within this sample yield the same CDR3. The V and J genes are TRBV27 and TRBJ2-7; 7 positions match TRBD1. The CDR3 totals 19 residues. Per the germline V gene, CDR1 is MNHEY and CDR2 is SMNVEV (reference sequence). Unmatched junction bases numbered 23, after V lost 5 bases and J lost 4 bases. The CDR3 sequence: CASSPTSLQTGLTLYEQYF. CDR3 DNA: TGTGCCAGCAGTCCTACTTCCCTCCAGACAGGGTTAACCTTGTACGAGCAGTACTTC.

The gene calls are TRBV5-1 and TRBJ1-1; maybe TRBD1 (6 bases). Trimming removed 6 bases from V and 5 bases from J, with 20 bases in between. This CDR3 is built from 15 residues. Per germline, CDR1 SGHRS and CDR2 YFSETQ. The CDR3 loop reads CASTSGTKLFTEAFF. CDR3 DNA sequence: TGCGCCAGCACGTCGGGGACAAAGCTTTTTACTGAAGCTTTCTTT.

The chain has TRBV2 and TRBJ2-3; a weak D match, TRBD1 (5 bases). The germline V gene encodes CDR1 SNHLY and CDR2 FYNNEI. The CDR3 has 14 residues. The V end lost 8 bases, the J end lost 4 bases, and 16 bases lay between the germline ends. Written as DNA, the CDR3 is TGTGCCAGCTCAATAGGGGCGGCTGCAGATACGCAGTATTTT. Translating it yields CASSIGAAADTQYF.

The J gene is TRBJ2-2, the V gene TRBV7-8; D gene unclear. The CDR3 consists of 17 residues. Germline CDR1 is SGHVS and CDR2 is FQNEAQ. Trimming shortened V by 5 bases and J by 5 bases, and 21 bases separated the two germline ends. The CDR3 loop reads CASSAMARSIKTGELFF. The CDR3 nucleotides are TGTGCCAGCAGCGCTATGGCCCGGAGCATAAAGACCGGGGAGCTGTTTTTT.

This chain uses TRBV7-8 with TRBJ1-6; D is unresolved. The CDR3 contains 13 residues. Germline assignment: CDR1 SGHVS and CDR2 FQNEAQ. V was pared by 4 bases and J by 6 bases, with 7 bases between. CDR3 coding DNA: TGTGCCAGCAGCTGGAGTTTTAATTCACCCCTCCACTTT. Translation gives CASSWSFNSPLHF. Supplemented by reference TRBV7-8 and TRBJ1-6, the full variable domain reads GAGVSQSPRYKVAKRGQDVALRCDPISGHVSLFWYQQALGQGPEFLTYFQNEAQLDKSGLPSDRFFAERPEGSVSTLKIQRTQQEDSAVYLCASSWSFNSPLHFGNGTRLTVT.

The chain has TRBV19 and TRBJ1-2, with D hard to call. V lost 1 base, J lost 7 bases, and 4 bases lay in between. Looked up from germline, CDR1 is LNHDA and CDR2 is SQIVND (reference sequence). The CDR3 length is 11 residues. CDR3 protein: CASSIGAGYTF. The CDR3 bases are TGTGCCAGTAGTATAGGAGCTGGCTACACCTTC.

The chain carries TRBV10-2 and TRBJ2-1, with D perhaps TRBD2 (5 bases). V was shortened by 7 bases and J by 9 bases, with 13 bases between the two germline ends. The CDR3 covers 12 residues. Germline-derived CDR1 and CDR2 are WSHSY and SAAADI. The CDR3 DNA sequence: TGCGCCAGCACCCTACTGGGGAGTGAGCAGTTCTTC. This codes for CASTLLGSEQFF.

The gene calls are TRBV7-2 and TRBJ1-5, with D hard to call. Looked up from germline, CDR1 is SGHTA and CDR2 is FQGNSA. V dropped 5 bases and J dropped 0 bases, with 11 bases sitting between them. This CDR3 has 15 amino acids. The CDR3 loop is CASSPRHNSNQPQHF. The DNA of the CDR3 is TGTGCCAGCAGCCCCCGACACAATAGCAATCAGCCCCAGCATTTT.